Each of the 25 T cell receptor beta chains below was sequenced from the same sample in a study of blood T cell repertoires in COVID-19. The table came from immunoSEQ multiplex PCR; TCRdb's copy has only in-frame clones and leaves some out. The sample lists about 280,000 clones, roughly four fifths occurring once. Sequenced material: peripheral blood. Receptors were obtained from a woman in her fifties or sixties who had recovered from COVID-19.

This clone turned up a few times. V gene TRBV6-5 combines with J gene TRBJ2-7; D is undetermined. V lost 2 bases to trimming and J lost 0 bases, with 8 bases between them. This CDR3 is built from 14 residues. Germline V gene sequence: CDR1 MNHEY, CDR2 SVGAGI. The CDR3 DNA follows: TGTGCCAGCAGTTACAAGTTGAGCTCCTACGAGCAGTACTTC. Translating it yields CASSYKLSSYEQYF.

This chain uses TRBV9 with TRBJ2-3; TRBD2 matches at 10 bases. V lost 3 bases, J lost 3 bases, and 4 bases stayed unmatched. In germline, CDR1 is SGDLS, CDR2 YYNGEE. The CDR3 contains 15 residues. CDR3 protein: CASSESGRATDTQYF. The CDR3 DNA follows: TGTGCCAGCAGCGAGAGCGGGAGGGCTACAGATACGCAGTATTTT.

The chain employs TRBV9 and TRBJ1-2; D not resolved. The V gene lost 3 bases and the J gene lost 0 bases, with 18 bases spanning the gap. The V gene's germline CDR1 is SGDLS and CDR2 YYNGEE. The CDR3 runs 17 residues. The CDR3 DNA follows: TGTGCCAGCAGCGCTCCGGGAAGGTCCTCAACTAACTATGGCTACACCTTC. It yields the protein CASSAPGRSSTNYGYTF.

V is TRBV27 and J is TRBJ2-1; 7 positions agree with TRBD2. The CDR3 covers 17 residues. Trimming at V came to 2 bases and at J to 1 base, leaving 8 bases not matched to a gene. The germline V gene encodes CDR1 MNHEY and CDR2 SMNVEV (reference sequence). The CDR3 coding sequence is TGTGCCAGCAGTTTAGCCGAGACTAGCATATCCTACAATGAGCAGTTCTTC. Its translation is CASSLAETSISYNEQFF.

V usage is TRBV9 and J usage is TRBJ2-3; D is uncertain. Per the germline V gene, CDR1 is SGDLS and CDR2 is YYNGEE. Trimming took 3 bases from V and 6 from J, leaving 20 bases between them. This CDR3 has 16 residues. The CDR3 nucleotides read TGTGCCAGCAGCGCTAGTGGCCGCCGATATGGGGATACGCAGTATTTT. Translation: CASSASGRRYGDTQYF.

The count of this clone is one. The V and J genes are TRBV19 and TRBJ2-5; TRBD2 aligns across 10 bases. With 6 bases clipped from V and 5 bases from J, the junction kept 6 bases outside the gene matches. This CDR3 has 14 residues. Germline CDR1 and CDR2: LNHDA and SQIVND (reference sequence). CDR3 nucleotides: TGTGCCAGTAGCTTGCTAGCGGGGGTTGAGACCCAGTACTTC. Protein: CASSLLAGVETQYF.

The chain is built from TRBV6-5 and TRBJ2-1; 10 bases match TRBD2. The CDR3 spans 14 residues. Germline values: CDR1 MNHEY, CDR2 SVGAGI. Trimming removed 6 bases from V and 4 bases from J; junction bases left unmatched: 3. The CDR3 coding sequence is TGTGCCAGCAGGTTAGCGGGGGGTTACAATGAGCAGTTCTTC. This sequence encodes CASRLAGGYNEQFF.

The chain combines TRBV5-4 with TRBJ2-1; perhaps TRBD2 as D (5 bases). The CDR3 is 18 residues long. Germline V gives CDR1 SGHNT, CDR2 YYREEE (reference sequence). Trimming pared 3 bases from V and 1 base from J, leaving 20 bases between. The CDR3 protein is CASSSGGVGEGSYNEQFF. The CDR3 DNA sequence: TGTGCCAGCAGCTCCGGCGGCGTCGGTGAGGGATCCTACAATGAGCAGTTCTTC.

The CDR3 DNA follows: TGCGCCAGCAGCTTGGCCGTGTCAGATTACAATGAGCAGTTCTTC. Translation: CASSLAVSDYNEQFF. V and J are TRBV5-1 and TRBJ2-1, with D hard to call. Between the trimmed V and J ends, which lost 0 bases and 4 bases, there was a span of 11 bases. The CDR3 contains 15 residues. Germline loops: CDR1 SGHRS, CDR2 YFSETQ.

This sequence joins TRBV7-2 and TRBJ2-7; perhaps TRBD1 as D (6 bases). Looked up from germline, CDR1 is SGHTA and CDR2 is FQGNSA. V gave up 1 base and J gave up 3 bases, with 13 bases separating them. There are 15 residues in the CDR3. The CDR3 region is CASSLETGQGYEQYF. CDR3 nucleotide sequence: TGTGCCAGCAGCTTAGAGACGGGACAAGGCTACGAGCAGTACTTC. The variable domain in full, completed from reference TRBV7-2 and TRBJ2-7, reads GAGVSQSPSNKVTEKGKDVELRCDPISGHTALYWYRQSLGQGLEFLIYFQGNSAPDKSGLPSDRFSAERTGGSVSTLTIQRTQQEDSAVYLCASSLETGQGYEQYFGPGTRLTVT.

A remark on this clone: This specimen includes other DNA sequences encoding the same CDR3. This sequence joins TRBV5-1 and TRBJ2-1, with D perhaps matching TRBD2 (5 bases). V was shortened by 4 bases and J by 1 base, with 12 bases between the two germline ends. The CDR3 consists of 15 residues. Germline V lookup: CDR1 SGHRS, CDR2 YFSETQ. The chain's CDR3 is CASSPTSGSYNEQFF. In DNA, the CDR3 is TGCGCCAGCAGCCCAACGTCGGGGTCCTACAATGAGCAGTTCTTC.

This clone was picked up one time. The CDR3: CSSPRGMNTEAFF. CDR3 bases: TGTTCCTCACCGAGGGGGATGAACACTGAAGCTTTCTTT. J is TRBJ1-1 and V is TRBV6-4, with D possibly TRBD1 on 6 matching bases. CDR3 length equals 13 residues. Germline CDR1 and CDR2: MRHNA and SNTAGT.

The chain couples TRBV5-1 to TRBJ2-1, with 8 bases fitting TRBD2. CDR1 SGHRS and CDR2 YFSETQ come from the germline V gene. The V gene end was trimmed by 3 bases and the J gene end by 4 bases; junction bases not matched to a gene: 15. CDR3 length equals 18 residues. This CDR3 is CASSSSPSGPLSYNEQFF. CDR3 bases: TGCGCCAGCAGCTCCTCCCCTAGCGGGCCGCTCTCTTACAATGAGCAGTTCTTC.

This chain joins TRBV18 and TRBJ1-1, with a tentative D call TRBD1 (5 bases). Trimming cost V 5 bases and J 1 base, with 8 bases left between them. This CDR3 has 13 residues. Germline CDR1 reads KGHSH; CDR2 reads LQKENI. The CDR3 DNA follows: TGTGCCAGCTCAGGGGGGGAGAACACTGAAGCTTTCTTT. It is translated as CASSGGENTEAFF.

V and J are TRBV7-9 and TRBJ2-7, with TRBD2 matching 11 bases. CDR3 length equals 17 residues. Trimming cost V 5 bases and J 4 bases; bases outside gene matches: 13. Per germline, CDR1 SEHNR and CDR2 FQNEAQ (reference sequence). The CDR3 is CASSPPGTSGITYEQYF. The DNA for the CDR3 is TGTGCCAGCAGCCCTCCTGGGACTAGCGGAATAACTTACGAGCAGTACTTC. Looking up the rest from reference TRBV7-9 and TRBJ2-7 gives the full variable domain: DTGVSQNPRHKITKRGQNVTFRCDPISEHNRLYWYRQTLGQGPEFLTYFQNEAQLEKSRLLSDRFSAERPKGSFSTLEIQRTEQGDSAMYLCASSPPGTSGITYEQYFGPGTRLTVT.

The V gene is TRBV6-4, the J gene TRBJ1-1; D unclear. V lost 5 bases, J lost 1 base, and 8 bases lay in between. The CDR3 covers 13 residues. Germline CDR1 MRHNA, CDR2 SNTAGT. Here the CDR3 reads CASSSSQNTEAFF. The DNA for the CDR3 is TGTGCCAGCAGTTCTTCACAGAACACTGAAGCTTTCTTT.

This clone has more than one count but fewer than ten. The chain uses TRBV6-5 and TRBJ2-5; a weak D match, TRBD1 (5 bases). The CDR3 totals 16 residues. Germline lookup yields CDR1 MNHEY and CDR2 SVGAGI. With 0 bases removed from V and 3 bases from J, the gap between germline ends came to 14 bases. CDR3: CASSYSILTVKETQYF. The CDR3 DNA reads as TGTGCCAGCAGTTACTCGATTCTGACAGTTAAAGAGACCCAGTACTTC.

The chain joins TRBV4-1 to TRBJ2-7, with D possibly being TRBD2 (7 bases). Looked up from germline, CDR1 is MGHRA and CDR2 is YSYEKL. Trimming took off 1 base at V and 4 bases at J, with 11 bases between the two ends. The CDR3 has 14 residues. The CDR3 bases are TGCGCCAGCAGCCAAGGGAGGGGGGGGTACGAGCAGTACTTC. Translation gives CASSQGRGGYEQYF.

The J gene is TRBJ2-7, the V gene TRBV6-2 or TRBV6-3; unclear D gene. The CDR3 runs to 13 residues. Deletions cut 0 bases from V and 2 bases from J, with 5 bases between. Germline lookup yields CDR1 MNHEY and CDR2 SVGEGT. CDR3 bases: TGTGCCAGCAGTTACTCTATAACCTACGAGCAGTACTTC. It translates to CASSYSITYEQYF.

The chain employs TRBV3-1 (or the pseudogene TRBV3-2) and TRBJ1-2; 8 bases are a match to TRBD1. The CDR3 totals 14 residues. The V gene end was trimmed by 1 base and the J gene end by 2 bases; junction bases not matched to a gene: 0. In germline, CDR1 is LGHDT, CDR2 YNNKEL (reference sequence). The CDR3 nucleotides read TGTGCCAGCAGCCAAGGGACAGGGAACTATGGCTACACCTTC. It yields the protein CASSQGTGNYGYTF.

The gene calls are TRBV5-4 and TRBJ2-7, with D possibly being TRBD2 (6 bases). This CDR3 region has 15 residues. Trimming removed 3 bases from V and 7 bases from J, with 20 bases in between. Germline lookup yields CDR1 SGHNT and CDR2 YYREEE (reference sequence). The CDR3 region is CASSSDPSALYEQYF. The CDR3 DNA reads as TGTGCCAGCAGCTCTGATCCTAGCGCCCTTTATGAGCAGTACTTC.

This clone was counted a few times. The chain joins TRBV11-2 to TRBJ2-1, with 9 positions matching TRBD2. V trimming: 2 bases; J trimming: 9 bases; junction bases outside the gene matches: 5. Germline-derived CDR1 and CDR2 are SGHAT and FQNNGV. The CDR3 is 14 amino acids. The CDR3 nucleotides read TGTGCCAGCAGCTTACTGGCGGGAGGGGTTGAGCAGTTCTTC. This gives the protein CASSLLAGGVEQFF.

This clone appeared once. The gene calls are TRBV7-2 and TRBJ2-7; 8 positions match TRBD2. The V gene's germline CDR1 is SGHTA and CDR2 FQGNSA. The CDR3 contains 14 residues. V gave up 5 bases and J gave up 5 bases; unmatched junction bases: 8. CDR3 protein: CASSRGGRGHEQYF. Written as DNA, the CDR3 is TGTGCCAGCAGCCGGGGGGGCAGGGGTCACGAGCAGTACTTC.

V and J are TRBV7-7 and TRBJ2-3, with a weak D call TRBD1 (6 bases). The germline gives CDR1 SSHAT, CDR2 FNYEAQ (reference sequence). CDR3 size: 14 residues. Trimming took off 5 bases at V and 2 bases at J, with 11 bases between the two ends. CDR3 in amino acids: CASSPGANTDTQYF. The CDR3 DNA is TGTGCCAGCAGCCCAGGGGCCAACACAGATACGCAGTATTTT.

The genes are TRBV4-1 and TRBJ1-3, with a possible D match to TRBD1 (6 bases). This CDR3 is built from 16 residues. Trimming pared 0 bases from V and 2 bases from J, leaving 11 bases between. The germline CDR1 and CDR2 sequences are MGHRA and YSYEKL. The chain's CDR3 is CASSQDRNRAGNTIYF. The CDR3 DNA follows: TGCGCCAGCAGCCAAGATCGAAACAGGGCTGGAAACACCATATATTTT.